Listed here are 11 T cell receptor beta chains from one sample, sequenced in a study of cytomegalovirus exposure and HLA in healthy donors. The study ran its PCR with 60 Vbeta and 13 Jbeta primers. Assay used: immunoSEQ multiplex PCR; TCRdb lists only in-frame clones, some missing. The sample holds roughly 200,000 clones, around 85% seen once. The sequencing input was PBMCs. These receptors were obtained from a woman aged 50 to 65 in good health and CMV-seronegative.

In its sample, this clone was seen a few times. The chain uses TRBV10-2 and TRBJ2-7; D might be TRBD2 (6 bases). V was clipped by 7 bases and J by 2 bases, with 15 bases between them. Germline V gives CDR1 WSHSY, CDR2 SAAADI. The CDR3 consists of 14 residues. The chain's CDR3 is CASKGLRTTYEQYF. The CDR3, as DNA: TGCGCCAGCAAAGGGCTAAGGACTACCTACGAGCAGTACTTC.

This chain uses TRBV11-2 with TRBJ2-3; D might be TRBD2 (6 bases). Germline-derived CDR1 and CDR2 are SGHAT and FQNNGV. The CDR3 covers 17 residues. The germline V and J ends were trimmed by 5 bases and 6 bases, with 24 bases remaining between them. CDR3 amino acids: CASSPPWRERGADTQYF. The CDR3 DNA is TGTGCCAGCAGCCCACCTTGGCGGGAACGCGGAGCGGATACGCAGTATTTT.

The CDR3 DNA follows: TGTGCCAGCAATCCAACAGGGAACTATGGCTACACCTTC. This gives the protein CASNPTGNYGYTF. The gene calls are TRBV28 and TRBJ1-2; D possibly corresponds to TRBD1 (6 bases). V shed 7 bases and J shed 2 bases, with 11 bases lying between them. The germline CDR1 and CDR2 sequences are MDHEN and SYDVKM. There are 13 residues in the CDR3.

The chain uses TRBV28 and TRBJ2-7; D is possibly TRBD2 (5 bases). The CDR3 spans 15 residues. V dropped 2 bases and J dropped 4 bases, with 15 bases sitting between them. The germline CDR1 and CDR2 sequences are MDHEN and SYDVKM. This chain's CDR3 is CASSLPAGNGYEQYF. The CDR3, as DNA: TGTGCCAGCAGTTTACCGGCCGGGAATGGGTACGAGCAGTACTTC.

J is TRBJ2-1 and V is TRBV5-1; 10 bases line up with TRBD2. Per the germline V gene, CDR1 is SGHRS and CDR2 is YFSETQ. CDR3 length equals 15 residues. Germline trimming cut 0 bases from V and 7 bases from J; bases unmatched to any gene: 4. The CDR3 bases are TGCGCCAGCAGCTTGGTGGCTAGCGGGAGTAATGAGCAGTTCTTC. As protein: CASSLVASGSNEQFF.

The J gene is TRBJ1-5, the V gene TRBV30; D not certain. This CDR3 has 16 residues. V was cut by 0 bases and J by 6 bases, with 18 bases left in between. CDR1 is GTSNPN, CDR2 SVGIG, per germline (reference sequence). In nucleotides, the CDR3 is TGTGCCTGGAGTGTATCGGGCCAGGCTCGGGGTCAGCCCCAGCATTTT. Protein product: CAWSVSGQARGQPQHF. The full variable domain, rest sourced from reference TRBV30 and TRBJ1-5, is SQTIHQWPATLVQPVGSPLSLECTVEGTSNPNLYWYRQAAGRGLQLLFYSVGIGQISSEVPQNLSASRPQDRQFILSSKKLLLSDSGFYLCAWSVSGQARGQPQHFGDGTRLSIL.

This clone has a handful of counts. J is TRBJ2-3 and V is TRBV30; a possible D gene is TRBD2 (6 bases). Germline CDR1 and CDR2: GTSNPN and SVGIG (reference sequence). The V and J ends lost 1 base and 8 bases respectively, with 10 bases between them. This CDR3 has 12 amino acids. The CDR3 DNA follows: TGTGCCTGGAGTGCGGGGCGGGGTACGCAGTATTTT. This sequence encodes CAWSAGRGTQYF.

This sequence joins TRBV2 and TRBJ2-6; perhaps TRBD1 as D (6 bases). Germline V gene lookup returns CDR1 SNHLY and CDR2 FYNNEI. Trimming removed 4 bases at V and 0 bases at J, with 16 bases between. This CDR3 has 18 amino acids. CDR3: CASSAHRVTSSGANVLTF. The CDR3 DNA follows: TGTGCCAGCAGTGCTCACAGGGTAACAAGCTCTGGGGCCAACGTCCTGACTTTC.

J is TRBJ2-2 and V is TRBV13; 7 bases fit TRBD1. V shed 5 bases, J shed 5 bases, and the junction held 5 bases outside the gene matches. The CDR3 runs to 14 residues. Germline V gene sequence: CDR1 PRHDT, CDR2 FYEKMQ (reference sequence). The CDR3 is CASSHPQGTGELFF. CDR3 DNA: TGTGCCAGCAGCCACCCACAGGGGACCGGGGAGCTGTTTTTT. Variable domain in full (rest from reference TRBV13 and TRBJ2-2): AAGVIQSPRHLIKEKRETATLKCYPIPRHDTVYWYQQGPGQDPQFLISFYEKMQSDKGSIPDRFSAQQFSDYHSELNMSSLELGDSALYFCASSHPQGTGELFFGEGSRLTVL.

This chain connects TRBV9 to TRBJ2-3; 8 bases match TRBD2. V lost 3 bases and J lost 2; bases outside the gene matches: 5. Per the germline V gene, CDR1 is SGDLS and CDR2 is YYNGEE. The CDR3 has 15 residues. The CDR3 DNA is TGTGCCAGCAGCGGATTAGCGGGAATCACAGATACGCAGTATTTT. It translates to CASSGLAGITDTQYF.

The genes are TRBV28 and TRBJ2-7; D is possibly TRBD1 (6 bases). This CDR3 comprises 16 residues. In germline, CDR1 is MDHEN, CDR2 SYDVKM. The V and J ends lost 3 bases and 5 bases respectively, with 20 bases between them. The CDR3 coding sequence is TGTGCCAGCAGTTTCACGATGGGCAGGGGTACCAACGAGCAGTACTTC. Residues: CASSFTMGRGTNEQYF.